This is a list of T cell receptor beta chains from one sample in a study of T-cell reconstitution after alpha-beta-depleted transplantation in children. TCRdb re-derived calls from the PCR reads in MiXCR, one entry per CDR3 protein. The table records some 340,000 distinct CDR3 sequences, around a tenth of them present only once. The sequenced sample was PBMCs from the stem cell graft donor, obtained from the stem cell graft. The origin of the receptors is a human donor who donated a stem cell graft to a child with acute lymphoblastic leukemia. Each CDR3 is given with its conserved first and last residue. The D gene is left open where the match is weak. A row's size may be missing; if present it is once, few, many or a size class.

D	J	V	size	length	CDR3	DNA
-	TRBJ2-1	TRBV7-3	-	14	CASSLEPTAGEQFF	TGTGCCAGCAGCTTAGAACCCACAGCGGGTGAGCAGTTCTTC
-	TRBJ1-4	TRBV19	few	15	CASSGSGTTNEKLFF	TGTGCCAGTAGTGGGTCGGGAACAACTAATGAAAAACTGTTTTTT
-	TRBJ1-5	TRBV4-2	many	16	CASSQESRQLNQPQHF	TGTGCCAGCAGCCAAGAATCGAGACAGCTTAATCAGCCCCAGCATTTT
-	TRBJ2-5	TRBV5-1	-	12	CASAENQETQYF	TGCGCCAGCGCGGAGAACCAAGAGACCCAGTACTTC
-	TRBJ2-3	TRBV4-2	-	14	CASSQERRADTQYF	TGTGCCAGCAGCCAAGAACGGAGGGCAGATACGCAGTATTTT
TRBD1	TRBJ2-2	TRBV28	many	17	CASSHRPGTGGPGELFF	TGTGCCAGCAGTCACCGGCCCGGGACAGGGGGACCCGGGGAGCTGTTTTTT
-	TRBJ2-3	TRBV29-1	few	13	CSVFKGDTDTQYF	TGCAGCGTTTTTAAGGGGGACACAGATACGCAGTATTTT
-	TRBJ2-3	TRBV7-9	many	11	CASSERDTQYF	TGTGCCAGCAGCGAGAGGGATACGCAGTATTTT
TRBD1	TRBJ2-7	TRBV4-1	few	16	CASSQGVGGPADEQYF	TGCGCCAGCAGCCAAGGGGTAGGGGGCCCAGCGGACGAGCAGTACTTC
-	TRBJ1-2	TRBV7-9	few	15	CASSIRDTLYYGYTF	TGTGCCAGCAGCATTCGGGACACCCTTTACTATGGCTACACCTTC
-	TRBJ2-3	TRBV5-5	-	14	CASSLLQGADTQYF	TGTGCCAGCAGCTTGCTGCAGGGCGCAGATACGCAGTATTTT
-	TRBJ1-2	TRBV7-9	once	15	CASSLVNRVDYGYTF	TGTGCCAGCAGCTTAGTAAACAGGGTGGATTATGGCTACACCTTC
-	TRBJ2-7	TRBV5-6	few	13	CASNRRGHYEQYF	TGTGCCAGCAACAGGCGGGGGCACTACGAGCAGTACTTC
-	TRBJ2-3	TRBV6-5	few	12	CASSRRGDTQYF	TGTGCCAGCAGTCGCAGGGGAGATACGCAGTATTTT
-	TRBJ2-1	TRBV20-1	few	14	CSARYGGSHNEQFF	TGCAGTGCTAGATATGGGGGTTCTCACAATGAGCAGTTCTTC
-	TRBJ1-6	TRBV9	many	16	CASSVGSGPGNSPLHF	TGTGCCAGCAGCGTAGGATCAGGGCCCGGTAATTCACCCCTCCACTTT
-	TRBJ2-7	TRBV4-3	many	16	CASSQASGAFLYEQYF	TGCGCCAGCAGCCAAGCGAGTGGAGCTTTCCTATACGAGCAGTACTTC
TRBD1	TRBJ2-5	TRBV4-1	-	15	CASSPGTGGQETQYF	TGCGCCAGCAGCCCCGGGACAGGGGGCCAAGAGACCCAGTACTTC
TRBD1	TRBJ2-7	TRBV6-1	-	15	CASSSPRQGKNEQYF	TGTGCCAGCAGCTCCCCCCGACAGGGGAAAAACGAGCAGTACTTC
-	TRBJ2-7	TRBV6-2/TRBV6-3	-	14	CASSQTSSYYEQYF	TGTGCCAGCAGTCAAACCTCCAGCTACTACGAGCAGTACTTC
-	TRBJ2-7	TRBV21-1	few	17	CASSKALYPSGILEQYF	TGTGCCAGCAGCAAAGCGCTTTATCCTAGCGGGATTCTCGAGCAGTACTTC
-	TRBJ1-4	TRBV5-1	-	16	CASSAVTGGGDEKLFF	TGCGCCAGCAGCGCCGTTACAGGCGGCGGGGATGAAAAACTGTTTTTT
TRBD1	TRBJ1-1	TRBV10-3	-	15	CAVTQGREGNTEAFF	TGTGCCGTTACACAGGGGCGGGAAGGGAACACTGAAGCTTTCTTT
-	TRBJ1-2	TRBV20-1	few	14	CSARDFRANYGYTF	TGCAGTGCTAGAGATTTCAGAGCTAACTATGGCTACACCTTC
TRBD2	TRBJ2-3	TRBV7-3	few	15	CASSQGLADTDTQYF	TGTGCCAGCAGCCAGGGACTAGCGGACACAGATACGCAGTATTTT
-	TRBJ2-5	TRBV20-1	-	13	CSARRHNQETQYF	TGCAGTGCCCGAAGACACAACCAAGAGACCCAGTACTTC
TRBD2	TRBJ2-6	TRBV10-3	-	15	CAIGTRDIGANGLTF	TGTGCCATCGGGACTAGAGACATCGGGGCCAACGGCCTGACTTTC
-	TRBJ2-3	TRBV7-2	few	16	CASSSYPLGGGDTQYF	TGTGCCAGCAGCTCATACCCGTTGGGGGGCGGAGATACGCAGTATTTT
-	TRBJ2-5	TRBV7-9	few	13	CASSLIGSETQYF	TGTGCCAGCAGCTTAATAGGGTCGGAGACCCAGTACTTC
-	TRBJ2-7	TRBV20-1	-	15	CSARDPGLHPYEQYF	TGCAGTGCTAGAGATCCGGGACTGCACCCCTACGAGCAGTACTTC
-	TRBJ2-7	TRBV27	-	14	CASSSKNTGMEQYF	TGTGCCAGCAGTTCGAAAAACACAGGGATGGAGCAGTACTTC
-	TRBJ2-3	TRBV4-1	many	10	CASSQDTQYF	TGCGCCAGCAGCCAAGATACGCAGTATTTT
-	TRBJ2-1	TRBV11-2	-	16	CASSLIRGSSYNEQFF	TGTGCCAGCAGCTTAATACGGGGGAGCTCCTACAATGAGCAGTTCTTC
-	TRBJ2-3	TRBV7-2	-	13	CASSPGAGTNKYF	TGTGCCAGCAGCCCAGGGGCGGGGACTAATAAGTATTTT
TRBD2	TRBJ2-5	TRBV29-1	-	12	CSVVLAGETQYF	TGCAGCGTTGTATTAGCGGGGGAGACCCAGTACTTC
TRBD2	TRBJ2-5	TRBV7-2	few	16	CASSSGLAERGETQYF	TGTGCCAGCAGCTCCGGACTAGCGGAGAGGGGAGAGACCCAGTACTTC
-	TRBJ2-6	TRBV7-8	many	14	CASSSGAGANVLTF	TGTGCCAGCAGCTCTGGAGCTGGGGCCAACGTCCTGACTTTC
-	TRBJ2-7	TRBV4-2	-	15	CASSQGFATAYEQYF	TGTGCCAGCAGCCAAGGATTCGCGACCGCCTACGAGCAGTACTTC
-	TRBJ1-4	TRBV20-1	many	14	CSALDSTGGEKLFF	TGCAGTGCTCTCGACAGTACTGGAGGTGAAAAACTGTTTTTT
-	TRBJ2-1	TRBV20-1	many	15	CSARDSLATRDEQFF	TGCAGTGCTAGAGACTCCCTAGCAACGCGCGATGAGCAGTTCTTC
-	TRBJ2-7	TRBV7-9	few	15	CASSSSVMGAYEQYF	TGTGCCAGCAGCTCTTCTGTGATGGGGGCCTACGAGCAGTACTTC
-	TRBJ2-7	TRBV5-1	-	13	CASSRGRKNEQYF	TGCGCCAGCAGCAGGGGGAGGAAGAACGAGCAGTACTTC
-	TRBJ2-5	TRBV7-6	many	12	CASSFIWETQYF	TGTGCCAGCAGCTTCATATGGGAGACCCAGTACTTC
-	TRBJ2-3	TRBV12-3/TRBV12-4	-	14	CASSSNRPTDAQYF	TGTGCCAGCAGTTCAAACAGACCCACAGATGCGCAGTATTTT
-	TRBJ1-4	TRBV6-1	few	14	CASTPQKSNEKLFF	TGTGCCAGCACCCCCCAAAAATCTAATGAAAAACTGTTTTTT
-	TRBJ1-1	TRBV15	many	14	CATSRDVTNTEAFF	TGTGCCACCAGCAGAGATGTAACGAACACTGAAGCTTTCTTT
TRBD1	TRBJ2-4	TRBV5-1	few	16	CASSSLGDRGENIQYF	TGCGCCAGCAGCTCCCTAGGGGACAGGGGTGAAAACATTCAGTACTTC
-	TRBJ2-7	TRBV14	-	14	CASSQDFRPYEQYF	TGTGCCAGCAGCCAAGATTTCAGACCCTACGAGCAGTACTTC
-	TRBJ2-1	TRBV6-1	-	13	CASSVAVWNEQFF	TGTGCCAGCAGTGTAGCGGTTTGGAATGAGCAGTTCTTC
-	TRBJ2-1	TRBV29-1	few	10	CSVKLLEQFF	TGCAGCGTCAAGCTGCTTGAGCAGTTCTTC
TRBD2	TRBJ2-7	TRBV27	-	16	CASTPQRASGAYEQYF	TGTGCCAGCACCCCCCAACGGGCTAGCGGTGCCTACGAGCAGTACTTC
TRBD2	TRBJ2-1	TRBV6-2/TRBV6-3	-	15	CASSYSILAVNEQFF	TGTGCCAGCAGTTACTCGATACTAGCGGTTAATGAGCAGTTCTTC
-	TRBJ2-6	TRBV11-1	-	18	CASSLGLTQNSGANVLTF	TGTGCCAGCAGCTTAGGTCTAACGCAAAACTCTGGGGCCAACGTCCTGACTTTC